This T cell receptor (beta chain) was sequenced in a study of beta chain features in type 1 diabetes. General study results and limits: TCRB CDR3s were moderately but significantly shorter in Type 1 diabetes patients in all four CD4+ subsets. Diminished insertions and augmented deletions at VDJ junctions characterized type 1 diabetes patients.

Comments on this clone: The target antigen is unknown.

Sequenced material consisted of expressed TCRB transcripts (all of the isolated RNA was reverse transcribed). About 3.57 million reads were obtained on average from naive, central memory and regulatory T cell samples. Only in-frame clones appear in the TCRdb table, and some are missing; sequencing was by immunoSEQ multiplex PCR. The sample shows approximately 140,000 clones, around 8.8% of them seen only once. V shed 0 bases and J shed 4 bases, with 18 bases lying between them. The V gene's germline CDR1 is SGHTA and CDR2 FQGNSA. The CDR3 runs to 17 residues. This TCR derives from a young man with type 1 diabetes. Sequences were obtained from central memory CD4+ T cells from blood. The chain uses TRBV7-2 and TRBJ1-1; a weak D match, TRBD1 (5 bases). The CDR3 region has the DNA TGTGCCAGCAGCTTAGCTTATGGGCAGGGCGTCGTCACTGAAGCTTTCTTT. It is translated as CASSLAYGQGVVTEAFF.